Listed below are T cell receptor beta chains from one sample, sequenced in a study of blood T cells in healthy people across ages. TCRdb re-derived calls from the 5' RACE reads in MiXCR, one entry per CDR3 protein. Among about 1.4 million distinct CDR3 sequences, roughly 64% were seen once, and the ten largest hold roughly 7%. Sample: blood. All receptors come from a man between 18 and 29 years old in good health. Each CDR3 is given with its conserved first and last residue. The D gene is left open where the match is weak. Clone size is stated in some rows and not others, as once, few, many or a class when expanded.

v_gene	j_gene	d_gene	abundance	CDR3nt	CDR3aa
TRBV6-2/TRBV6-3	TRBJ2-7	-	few	TGTGCCAGTGGCCAATACTACGAGCAGTACTTC	CASGQYYEQYF
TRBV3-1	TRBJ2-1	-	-	TGTGCCAGCAGCCAAGATGTGGTCAGGGCCTATGAGCAGTTCTTC	CASSQDVVRAYEQFF
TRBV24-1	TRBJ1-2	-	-	TGTGCCACCAGTGATGTACCTGGAGTGAGATATGGCTACACCTTC	CATSDVPGVRYGYTF
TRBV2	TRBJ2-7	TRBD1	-	TGTGCCAGCAGTGCGGGGCCGGGACAGGGTACCTACGAGCAGTACTTC	CASSAGPGQGTYEQYF
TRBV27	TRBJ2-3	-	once	TGTGCCTGCAGTCTCTACCTAGCAGATACGCAGTATTTT	CACSLYLADTQYF
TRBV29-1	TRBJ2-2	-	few	TGCAGCGTTAGCCGGGGCGGGGAGCTGTTTTTT	CSVSRGGELFF
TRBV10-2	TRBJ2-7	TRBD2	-	TGCGCCAGCTGGGGACTAGCGGGAGGACCGTCCTACGAGCAGTACTTC	CASWGLAGGPSYEQYF
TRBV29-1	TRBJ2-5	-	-	TGCAGCGTTCGCGACGGTTTCCGTTATAGGCGAGGGAAAGAGACCCAGTACTTC	CSVRDGFRYRRGKETQYF
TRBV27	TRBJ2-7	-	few	TGTGCCAGCAGTCCAACGCCGGACAGCTACGAGCAGTACTTC	CASSPTPDSYEQYF
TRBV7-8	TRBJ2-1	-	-	TGTGCCAGCAGCTTCATAGGGGGATCCTACGATGAGCAGTTCTTC	CASSFIGGSYDEQFF
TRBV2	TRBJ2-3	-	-	TGTGCCAGCAGGTCCCTGGGAGGAGGGGGGACAGATACGCAGTATTTT	CASRSLGGGGTDTQYF
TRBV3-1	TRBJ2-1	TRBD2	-	TGTGCCAGCAGCCACCCCTCGGGACTAGCGAGGCATGAGCAGTTCTTC	CASSHPSGLARHEQFF
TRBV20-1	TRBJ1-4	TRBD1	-	TGCAGTGCTATCAAGGGGGCTACTAATGAAAAACTGTTTTTT	CSAIKGATNEKLFF
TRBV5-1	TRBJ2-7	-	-	TGCGCCAGCAGCCCGAGTTTCCAGGGGCGGTACGAGCAGTACTTC	CASSPSFQGRYEQYF
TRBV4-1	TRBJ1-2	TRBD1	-	TGCGCCAGCAGCCAAGGACAGGGGAACGACTATGGCTACACCTTC	CASSQGQGNDYGYTF
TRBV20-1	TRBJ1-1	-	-	TGCAGTGCTAGAGATCGCGGGACTGACACTGAAGCTTTCTTT	CSARDRGTDTEAFF
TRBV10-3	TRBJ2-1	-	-	TGTGCCATCAAAGACGCCCCGGACAATGAGCAGTTCTTC	CAIKDAPDNEQFF
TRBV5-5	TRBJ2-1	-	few	TGTGCCAGCAGCCTGCGGATAGTTCGGGATGAGCAGTTCTTC	CASSLRIVRDEQFF
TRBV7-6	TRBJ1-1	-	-	TGTGCCAGCAGCTTAAGAACAGGGTATATGAGTACTGAAGCTTTCTTT	CASSLRTGYMSTEAFF
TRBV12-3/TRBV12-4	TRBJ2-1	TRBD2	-	TGTGCCAGCAGTTTAGGAGGGAGGGGCGGCGATGAGCAGTTCTTC	CASSLGGRGGDEQFF
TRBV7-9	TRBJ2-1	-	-	TGTGCCAGCAGCCCCCCCACGAGGAATGAGCAGTTCTTC	CASSPPTRNEQFF
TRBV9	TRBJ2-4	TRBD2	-	TGTGCCAGCAGCGGGCCGGGGCGGGAGGGCCCGAGAAACATTCAGTACTTC	CASSGPGREGPRNIQYF
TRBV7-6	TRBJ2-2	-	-	TGTGCCAGCAGCTTAGCGGGGGCCGACACCGGGGAGCTGTTTTTT	CASSLAGADTGELFF
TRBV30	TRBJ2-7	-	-	TGTGCCTGGAGATCGGCAGCTAATTACGAGCAGTACTTC	CAWRSAANYEQYF
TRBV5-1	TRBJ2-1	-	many	TGCGCCAGCAGCTCGGGCATGGGGGTTAATGAGCAGTTCTTC	CASSSGMGVNEQFF
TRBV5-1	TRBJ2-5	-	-	TGCGCCAGTAATGAGTTGCAGACCCAGTACTTC	CASNELQTQYF
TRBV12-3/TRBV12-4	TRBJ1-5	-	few	TGTGCCAGCAGCCTGGACCAGGGGCGGGTTCAGCCCCAGCATTTT	CASSLDQGRVQPQHF
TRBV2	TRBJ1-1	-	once	TGTGCCAGCAGTGGTTCGGGCCCCCAGGCGAACACTGAAGCTTTCTTT	CASSGSGPQANTEAFF
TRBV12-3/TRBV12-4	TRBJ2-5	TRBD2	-	TGTGCCAGCAGTCCGACCCTACTAGCGGGAGACGGCAAGGAGACCCAGTACTTC	CASSPTLLAGDGKETQYF